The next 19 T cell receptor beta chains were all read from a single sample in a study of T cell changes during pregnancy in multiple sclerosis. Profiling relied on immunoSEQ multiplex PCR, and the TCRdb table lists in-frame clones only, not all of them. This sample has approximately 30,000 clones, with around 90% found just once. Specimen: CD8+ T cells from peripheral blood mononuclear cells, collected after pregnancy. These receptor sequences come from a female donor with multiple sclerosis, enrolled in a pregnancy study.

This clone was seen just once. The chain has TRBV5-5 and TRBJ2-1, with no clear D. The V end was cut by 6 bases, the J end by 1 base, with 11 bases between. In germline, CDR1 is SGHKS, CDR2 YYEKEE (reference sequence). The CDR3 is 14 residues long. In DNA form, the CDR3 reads TGTGCCAGCACCCTTGAGAATTCCTACAATGAGCAGTTCTTC. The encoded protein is CASTLENSYNEQFF.

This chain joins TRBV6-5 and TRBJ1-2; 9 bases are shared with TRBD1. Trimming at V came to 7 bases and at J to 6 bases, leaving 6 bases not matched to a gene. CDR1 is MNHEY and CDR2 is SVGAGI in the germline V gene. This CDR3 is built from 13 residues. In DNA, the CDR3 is TGTGCCAGCACTCGGACAGGGGTGGATGGCTACACCTTC. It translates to CASTRTGVDGYTF.

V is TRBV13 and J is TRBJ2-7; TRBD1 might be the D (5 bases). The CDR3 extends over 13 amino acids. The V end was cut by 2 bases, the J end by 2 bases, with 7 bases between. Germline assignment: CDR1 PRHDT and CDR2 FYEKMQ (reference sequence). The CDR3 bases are TGTGCCAGCAGCTTACGCAGGGCCTACGAGCAGTACTTC. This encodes CASSLRRAYEQYF. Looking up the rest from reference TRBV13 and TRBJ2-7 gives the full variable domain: AAGVIQSPRHLIKEKRETATLKCYPIPRHDTVYWYQQGPGQDPQFLISFYEKMQSDKGSIPDRFSAQQFSDYHSELNMSSLELGDSALYFCASSLRRAYEQYFGPGTRLTVT.

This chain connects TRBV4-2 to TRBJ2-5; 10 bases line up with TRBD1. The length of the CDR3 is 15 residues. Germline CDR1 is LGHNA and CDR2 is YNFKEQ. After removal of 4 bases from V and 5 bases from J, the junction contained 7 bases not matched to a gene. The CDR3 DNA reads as TGTGCCAGCAGCCTCCGGGACAGGGGAGGGGAGACCCAGTACTTC. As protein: CASSLRDRGGETQYF.

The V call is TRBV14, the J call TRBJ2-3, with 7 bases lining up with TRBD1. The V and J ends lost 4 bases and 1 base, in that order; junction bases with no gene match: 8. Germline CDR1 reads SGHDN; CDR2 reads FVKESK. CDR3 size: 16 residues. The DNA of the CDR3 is TGTGCCAGCAGCCCACCGGGACAGAGACGCACAGATACGCAGTATTTT. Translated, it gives CASSPPGQRRTDTQYF.

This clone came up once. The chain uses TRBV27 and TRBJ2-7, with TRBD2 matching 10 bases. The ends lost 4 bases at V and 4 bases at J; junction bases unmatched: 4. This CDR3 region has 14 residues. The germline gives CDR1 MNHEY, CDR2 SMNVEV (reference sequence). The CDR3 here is CASSSASGGYEQYF. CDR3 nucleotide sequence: TGTGCCAGCAGTTCGGCTAGCGGGGGATACGAGCAGTACTTC.

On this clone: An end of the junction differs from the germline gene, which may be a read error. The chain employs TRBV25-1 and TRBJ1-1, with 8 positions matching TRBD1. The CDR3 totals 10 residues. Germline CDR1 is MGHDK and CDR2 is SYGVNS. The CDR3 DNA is TGTGCCAGCAGCTCAGGGGGCTCGGTCTTT. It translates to CASSSGGSVF.

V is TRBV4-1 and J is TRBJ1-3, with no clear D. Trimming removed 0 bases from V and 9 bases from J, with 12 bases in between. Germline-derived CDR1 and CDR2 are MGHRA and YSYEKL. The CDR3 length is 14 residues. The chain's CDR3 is CASSQDTQYGTIYF. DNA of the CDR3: TGCGCCAGCAGCCAAGATACGCAGTATGGCACCATATATTTT.

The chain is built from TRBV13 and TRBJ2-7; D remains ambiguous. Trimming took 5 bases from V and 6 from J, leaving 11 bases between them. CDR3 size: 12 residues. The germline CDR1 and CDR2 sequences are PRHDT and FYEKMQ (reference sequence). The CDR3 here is CASSPDQREQYF. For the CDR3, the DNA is TGTGCCAGCAGCCCCGACCAGCGCGAGCAGTACTTC.

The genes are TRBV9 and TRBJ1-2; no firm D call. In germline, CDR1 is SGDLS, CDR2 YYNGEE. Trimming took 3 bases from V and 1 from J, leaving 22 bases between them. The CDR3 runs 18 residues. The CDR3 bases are TGTGCCAGCAGCGGGCGGAGGGTGGGCAGACCAAATAACTATGGCTACACCTTC. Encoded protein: CASSGRRVGRPNNYGYTF.

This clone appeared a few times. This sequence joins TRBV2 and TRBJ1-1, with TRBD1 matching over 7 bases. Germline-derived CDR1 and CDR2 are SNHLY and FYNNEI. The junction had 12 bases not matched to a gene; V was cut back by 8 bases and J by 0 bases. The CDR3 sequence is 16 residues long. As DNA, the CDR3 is TGTGCCAGCGATTCCTCCGGGACAGATATGAACACTGAAGCTTTCTTT. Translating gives CASDSSGTDMNTEAFF.

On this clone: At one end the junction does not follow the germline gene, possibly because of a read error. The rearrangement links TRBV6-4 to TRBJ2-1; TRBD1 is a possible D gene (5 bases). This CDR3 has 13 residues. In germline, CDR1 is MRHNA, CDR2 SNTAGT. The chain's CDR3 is CASSYSDNNEQFF. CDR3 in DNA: TGTGCCAGCAGTTACTCGGACAACAATGAGCAGTTCTTC.

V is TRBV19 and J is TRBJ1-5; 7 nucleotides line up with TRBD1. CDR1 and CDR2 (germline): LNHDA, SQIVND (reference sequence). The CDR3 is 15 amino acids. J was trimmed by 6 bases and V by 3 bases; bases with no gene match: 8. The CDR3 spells CASSIIDRDVQPQHF. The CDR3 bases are TGTGCCAGTAGTATTATTGACAGGGATGTTCAGCCCCAGCATTTT.

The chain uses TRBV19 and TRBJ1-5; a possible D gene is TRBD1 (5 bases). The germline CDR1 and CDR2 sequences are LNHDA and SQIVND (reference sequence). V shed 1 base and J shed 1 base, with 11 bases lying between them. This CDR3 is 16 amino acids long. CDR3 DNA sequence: TGTGCCAGTAGTATAGGCGGGACGGACAGCAATCAGCCCCAGCATTTT. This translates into CASSIGGTDSNQPQHF.

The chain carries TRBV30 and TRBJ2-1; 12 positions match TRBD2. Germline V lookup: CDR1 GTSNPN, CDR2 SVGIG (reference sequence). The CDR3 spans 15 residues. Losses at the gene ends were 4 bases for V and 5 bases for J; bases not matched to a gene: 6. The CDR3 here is CAWKGLAGGNNEQFF. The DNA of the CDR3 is TGTGCCTGGAAAGGGCTAGCGGGGGGGAACAATGAGCAGTTCTTC.

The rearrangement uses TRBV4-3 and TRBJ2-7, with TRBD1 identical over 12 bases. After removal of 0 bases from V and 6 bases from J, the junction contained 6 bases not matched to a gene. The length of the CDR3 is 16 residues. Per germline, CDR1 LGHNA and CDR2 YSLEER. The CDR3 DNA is TGCGCCAGCAGCCAAGATGGGGACAGGGGGCTGAGCGAGCAGTACTTC. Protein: CASSQDGDRGLSEQYF.

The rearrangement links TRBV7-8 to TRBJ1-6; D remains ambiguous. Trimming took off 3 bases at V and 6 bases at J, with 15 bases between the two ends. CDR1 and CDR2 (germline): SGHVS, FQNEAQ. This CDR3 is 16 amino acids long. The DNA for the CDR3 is TGTGCCAGCAGCTTGGAGGGAGGCGTACTTAATTCACCCCTCCACTTT. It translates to CASSLEGGVLNSPLHF.

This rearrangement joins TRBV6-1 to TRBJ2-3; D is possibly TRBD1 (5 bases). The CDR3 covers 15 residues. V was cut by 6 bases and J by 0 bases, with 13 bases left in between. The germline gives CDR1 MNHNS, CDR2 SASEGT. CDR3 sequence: CASRETVISTDTQYF. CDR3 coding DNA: TGTGCCAGCAGGGAGACAGTAATTAGCACAGATACGCAGTATTTT.

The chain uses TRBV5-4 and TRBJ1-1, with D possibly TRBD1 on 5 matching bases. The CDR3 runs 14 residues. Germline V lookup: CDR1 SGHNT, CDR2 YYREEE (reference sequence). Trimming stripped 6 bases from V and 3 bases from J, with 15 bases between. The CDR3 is CASKLNPGDTEAFF. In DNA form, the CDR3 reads TGTGCCAGCAAGTTGAATCCGGGGGACACTGAAGCTTTCTTT.